This T cell receptor beta chain originates from a study of CD8 T cells in Susac syndrome. Sequencing targeted TCR beta in T cells from blood (CD8+ and CD4+). TEMRA cells were FACS-enriched, and CD8+ and CD4+ T cells were isolated negatively. RNA totalling about 0.5 to 1 ug underwent reverse transcription with random hexamers. TCR beta CDR3 was amplified by immunoSEQ multiplex PCR. This amplification extended across 54 Vbeta and 13 Jbeta segments. MiXCR was run by TCRdb on the immunoSEQ multiplex PCR reads, yielding one entry per CDR3 protein. The table records a few hundred thousand distinct CDR3 sequences, about 95% of them present only once. There are 14 residues in the CDR3. CDR1 and CDR2 (germline): MNHEY, SMNVEV (reference sequence). The V segment lost 7 bases and the J segment 4 bases; nucleotides outside the gene matches: 9.

The source of this sequence is a human donor with multiple sclerosis. The J gene is TRBJ2-5, the V gene TRBV27, with 7 bases aligning to TRBD2. The sequencing input was CD4+ T cells from PBMCs. The CDR3 bases are TGTGCCAGCACTCCGACTAGCCACAGAGAGACCCAGTACTTC. Its translation: CASTPTSHRETQYF.